The 19 T cell receptor beta chains below come from one sample, sequenced in a study of T cells in Graves' hyperthyroidism and ophthalmopathy (dated by TCRdb to the late 2010s). The library came from multiplex PCR. TCRdb names Illumina HiSeq 2000 as the instrument used. TCR beta CDR3 regions were amplified from RNA transcripts. For the first round of RT-PCR on the TCR CDR3, the HTBI primer set was used together with the Qiagen OneStep RT-PCR kit. The public sequencing data were trimmed at Q25 with fastp and processed into clonotypes with MiXCR by TCRdb, which kept only in-frame beta chains. Rows matching on CDR3 protein sequence are summarized as one entry with the most common DNA and genes. The sample includes 300,000 to 450,000 distinct CDR3 sequences, with around 20% observed a single time. The top ten constitute over 35% of the sample. Sequencing used blood. The receptors were sampled from a man between 18 and 35 years old with Graves' ophthalmopathy.

This clonotype was observed at least ten times. This chain connects TRBV7-9 to TRBJ1-1; weak D call: TRBD1 (6 bases). Trimming pared 7 bases from V and 2 bases from J, leaving 17 bases between. Germline V lookup: CDR1 SEHNR, CDR2 FQNEAQ (reference sequence). The CDR3 is 15 residues long. In DNA, the CDR3 is TGTGCCAGCATCCCCGCGGGGGCCACCAACACTGAAGCTTTCTTT. Protein: CASIPAGATNTEAFF.

Ten or more counts support this clonotype. The V and J genes are TRBV11-3 and TRBJ2-5; no firm D call. Germline V CDR1 and CDR2: SGHNT, YENEEA. CDR3 length: 15 amino acids. V was cut by 1 base and J by 5 bases, with 14 bases left in between. CDR3 sequence reads: CASSLGWQFGETQYF. In nucleotides, the CDR3 is TGTGCCAGCAGCTTAGGTTGGCAGTTCGGGGAGACCCAGTACTTC.

This clonotype was picked up many times. This chain uses TRBV6-5 with TRBJ2-5, with 7 bases fitting TRBD2. Germline lookup yields CDR1 MNHEY and CDR2 SVGAGI. The CDR3 runs 15 residues. Losses at the gene ends were 2 bases for V and 7 bases for J; bases not matched to a gene: 10. The CDR3 nucleotides read TGTGCCAGCAGTTACGGAGCGGGGAGTGGTGGGACCCAGTACTTC. This gives the protein CASSYGAGSGGTQYF.

This clonotype was found a few times. The chain links TRBV18 to TRBJ1-2, with 10 bases fitting TRBD1. The CDR3 is 16 amino acids. V lost 2 bases, J lost 7 bases, and 10 bases stayed unmatched. Germline V lookup: CDR1 KGHSH, CDR2 LQKENI. CDR3 sequence reads: CASSPYIPRTGGGYTF. In nucleotides, the CDR3 is TGTGCCAGCTCACCATACATACCTCGGACAGGGGGTGGCTACACCTTC. Combining the CDR3 with reference TRBV18 and TRBJ1-2 gives the whole variable domain NAGVMQNPRHLVRRRGQEARLRCSPMKGHSHVYWYRQLPEEGLKFMVYLQKENIIDESGMPKERFSAEFPKEGPSILRIQQVVRGDSAAYFCASSPYIPRTGGGYTFGSGTRLTVV.

The chain has TRBV11-3 and TRBJ1-4, with D perhaps TRBD1 (5 bases). This CDR3 contains 14 residues. Germline V gene lookup returns CDR1 SGHNT and CDR2 YENEEA. V lost 5 bases to trimming and J lost 6 bases, with 13 bases between them. DNA of the CDR3: TGTGCCAGCAGCGACCTAGCGGGGGATGAAAAACTGTTTTTT. Protein sequence: CASSDLAGDEKLFF.

This clonotype was seen ten or more times. This sequence joins TRBV5-1 and TRBJ1-1; no definite D call. CDR1 is SGHRS, CDR2 YFSETQ, per germline. V was clipped by 0 bases and J by 4 bases, with 16 bases between them. The length of the CDR3 is 16 residues. The CDR3 sequence: CASSLDQSLVGTEAFF. Written as DNA, the CDR3 is TGCGCCAGCAGCTTGGATCAGTCCCTGGTCGGCACTGAAGCTTTCTTT.

On this clonotype itself: One junction end does not reproduce the germline sequence, and a read error may be involved. The chain couples TRBV9 to TRBJ2-5, with D possibly being TRBD2 (7 bases). The CDR3 spans 14 residues. Germline V CDR1 and CDR2: SGDLS, YYNGEE. The CDR3 is CASSVGGGQETQYF. The CDR3 nucleotides are TGTGCCAGCAGTGTAGGGGGGGGTCAAGAGACCCAGTACTTC.

Only a few counts were recorded for this clonotype. V usage is TRBV6-5 and J usage is TRBJ2-3, with D possibly TRBD2 on 6 matching bases. The CDR3 is 14 residues long. CDR1 and CDR2 from the germline V gene are MNHEY and SVGAGI. V was shortened by 5 bases and J by 2 bases, with 11 bases between the two germline ends. CDR3: CASSLREATDTQYF. CDR3 DNA: TGTGCCAGCAGTCTAAGGGAGGCCACAGATACGCAGTATTTT.

This clonotype was counted between two and nine times. The chain is built from TRBV28 and TRBJ2-2; 7 nucleotides match TRBD1. CDR1 and CDR2 from the germline V gene are MDHEN and SYDVKM. V trimming: 3 bases; J trimming: 1 base; junction bases outside the gene matches: 8. This CDR3 spans 17 amino acids. The CDR3 DNA reads TGTGCCAGCAGTTTCGGGCACGGGACAGAGAACACCGGGGAGCTGTTTTTT. It encodes CASSFGHGTENTGELFF. Complete variable domain (other parts from reference TRBV28 and TRBJ2-2): DVKVTQSSRYLVKRTGEKVFLECVQDMDHENMFWYRQDPGLGLRLIYFSYDVKMKEKGDIPEGYSVSREKKERFSLILESASTNQTSMYLCASSFGHGTENTGELFFGEGSRLTVL.

This clonotype turned up a few times. This chain links TRBV29-1 with TRBJ1-1, with D tentatively TRBD1 (5 bases). This CDR3 spans 15 amino acids. The germline V and J ends were trimmed by 8 bases and 4 bases, with 23 bases remaining between them. Germline V gives CDR1 SQVTM, CDR2 ANQGSEA. CDR3 sequence (DNA): TGCAGCACCCTACAGCTAAAAGGGGATCCCACTGAAGCTTTCTTT. Translation gives CSTLQLKGDPTEAFF.

The CDR3 protein is CSAFGQGTPSQHF. DNA of the CDR3: TGCAGTGCTTTCGGACAGGGTACCCCATCCCAGCATTTT. The genes are TRBV20-1 and TRBJ1-5; 8 bases align to TRBD1. V lost 5 bases and J lost 11; bases outside the gene matches: 11. Germline V gene sequence: CDR1 DFQATT, CDR2 SNEGSKA (reference sequence). The length of the CDR3 is 13 residues.

In this sample, this clonotype turned up many times. The chain employs TRBV7-4 and TRBJ1-1, with TRBD1 identical over 8 bases. Germline-derived CDR1 and CDR2 are SGHVT and SQSDAQ. The CDR3 loop spans 14 amino acids. J gave up 4 bases and V 4 bases, and 5 bases lay outside the gene matches. CDR3: CASSYRQGTTEAFF. The CDR3 region has the DNA TGTGCCAGCAGCTACCGACAGGGGACCACTGAAGCTTTCTTT.

The V gene is TRBV5-6, the J gene TRBJ2-2; D unclear. The CDR3 is 15 residues long. The V gene lost 0 bases and the J gene lost 0 bases, with 6 bases spanning the gap. Germline lookup yields CDR1 SGHDT and CDR2 YYEEEE. CDR3: CASSLVQTNTGELFF. In DNA, the CDR3 is TGTGCCAGCAGCTTGGTGCAGACGAACACCGGGGAGCTGTTTTTT.

The J gene is TRBJ1-4, the V gene TRBV5-1; the D gene is possibly TRBD1 (6 bases). This CDR3 comprises 14 residues. The germline gives CDR1 SGHRS, CDR2 YFSETQ. With 4 bases removed from V and 6 bases from J, the gap between germline ends came to 13 bases. CDR3 loop: CASSLTGTDEKLFF. CDR3 in DNA: TGCGCCAGCAGCCTCACAGGGACGGATGAAAAACTGTTTTTT.

The J gene is TRBJ1-1, the V gene TRBV24-1; 7 nucleotides align to TRBD1. The CDR3 loop spans 14 amino acids. The J segment lost 6 bases and the V segment lost 4 bases, leaving 7 bases of the junction unmatched. Germline loops: CDR1 KGHDR, CDR2 SFDVKD. The CDR3 is CATSDGTELAEAFF. The CDR3 coding sequence is TGTGCCACCAGTGACGGGACAGAACTCGCTGAAGCTTTCTTT.

CDR3 nucleotide sequence: TGCAGCGTTGAACAGGCGGACGCGAACACCGGGGAGCTGTTTTTT. Protein sequence: CSVEQADANTGELFF. The V call is TRBV29-1, the J call TRBJ2-2; no reliable D call. Germline V CDR1 and CDR2: SQVTM, ANQGSEA. The CDR3 length is 15 residues. Trimming removed 2 bases at V and 0 bases at J, with 10 bases between.

This clonotype has a handful of counts. The chain recombines TRBV19 with TRBJ2-2; D may be TRBD1 (6 bases). The V gene lost 9 bases and the J gene lost 0 bases, with 14 bases spanning the gap. Germline assignment: CDR1 LNHDA and CDR2 SQIVND (reference sequence). This CDR3 has 15 amino acids. This chain's CDR3 is CASTWTEANTGELFF. The DNA for the CDR3 is TGTGCCAGCACTTGGACAGAAGCGAACACCGGGGAGCTGTTTTTT.

This clonotype has ten or more counts. The genes are TRBV4-1 and TRBJ1-5; D is undetermined. The germline V gene encodes CDR1 MGHRA and CDR2 YSYEKL. The CDR3 runs to 14 residues. V gave up 3 bases and J gave up 0 bases, with 6 bases separating them. The CDR3 protein is CASSQRDSNQPQHF. The DNA for the CDR3 is TGCGCCAGCAGCCAGAGGGATAGCAATCAGCCCCAGCATTTT.

This clonotype has a count of ten or more. The chain combines TRBV27 with TRBJ1-5; 7 bases line up with TRBD1. The CDR3 loop spans 14 amino acids. CDR1 MNHEY and CDR2 SMNVEV come from the germline V gene (reference sequence). The trim removed 3 bases at V and 2 bases at J, leaving 1 base unmatched. CDR3 amino acids: CASSLTGRNQPQHF. The CDR3 DNA follows: TGTGCCAGCAGTTTGACAGGGCGCAATCAGCCCCAGCATTTT.